The subject of this entry is one T cell receptor (beta chain). This sample stems from a study of blood T cell repertoires in COVID-19. In the authors' workflow: Nucleated cell number was recorded as an estimate derived from reference gene primer amplification. Some clones are missing from TCRdb's copy, which holds only in-frame ones; the method was immunoSEQ multiplex PCR. That table is the source of V, J and clone size, and D and trimming were worked out from the DNA. The table records 100,000 to 130,000 clones, roughly 88% of them present only once. This CDR3 has 14 residues. The V end was cut by 5 bases, the J end by 1 base, with 12 bases between. Germline values: CDR1 SGHRS, CDR2 YFSETQ.

This chain links TRBV5-1 with TRBJ1-1; no reliable D call. Source material: peripheral blood. The TCR originated in a human donor in a cohort sampled during active COVID-19. The CDR3 region has the DNA TGCGCCAGCAGGGGAGGACGGCCGAACACTGAAGCTTTCTTT. Amino acid sequence: CASRGGRPNTEAFF.